A selection of T cell receptor beta chains follows, all from one sample in a study of blood T cell repertoires in COVID-19. Sequenced by immunoSEQ multiplex PCR; TCRdb stores in-frame clones only, minus some. The repertoire has fewer than 25,000 clones, about nine tenths of them found once; the top ten carry around 25%. The sequenced sample consisted of peripheral blood. These receptors originate from a human donor with active COVID-19. The donor label of this sample is uncertain. Both conserved end residues are part of each CDR3. A D gene is named only where the DNA matches it firmly. Rows may omit the clone size; those that give it use once, few, many or a size class.

j_gene,d_gene,len,v_gene,abundance,CDR3nt,CDR3aa
TRBJ2-7,-,15,TRBV7-3,-,TGTGCCAGCAGTCCTGTCGCGGGCGGGATTTACGAGCAGTACTTC,CASSPVAGGIYEQYF
TRBJ1-5,-,13,TRBV3-1/TRBV3-2,-,TGTGCCAGCAGCCAAATGCAGAATCAGCCCCAGCATTTT,CASSQMQNQPQHF
TRBJ2-7,TRBD1,14,TRBV28,-,TGTGCCAGCAGTTTAGGGACAGGGGGCTACGAGCAGTACTTC,CASSLGTGGYEQYF
TRBJ2-7,-,13,TRBV7-2,-,TGTGCCAGCAGCGTCGGACAGACCTACGAGCAGTACTTC,CASSVGQTYEQYF
TRBJ1-6,-,15,TRBV5-4,-,TGTGCCAGCAGTACCGGTCAACAGGGAGTTTCACCCCTCCACTTT,CASSTGQQGVSPLHF
TRBJ1-2,TRBD1,16,TRBV5-6,few,TGTGCCAGCAGCTCCTGGGGGGGACAGGGGGCTTCTGGCTACACCTTC,CASSSWGGQGASGYTF
TRBJ2-2,-,16,TRBV5-1,-,TGCGCCAGCAGCCGGGCCACGACAGGTGCCTCCGGGGAGCTGTTTTTT,CASSRATTGASGELFF
TRBJ1-1,TRBD1,15,TRBV29-1,-,TGCAGCGTTGAAAGTTTGGGACAGGGGGACACTGAAGCTTTCTTT,CSVESLGQGDTEAFF
TRBJ1-5,-,14,TRBV27,-,TGTGCCAGCAGTTTTAAGGGGCATCATCAGCCCCAGCATTTT,CASSFKGHHQPQHF
TRBJ2-5,-,14,TRBV5-4,-,TGTGCCAGCAGCTTGGGGGCTAGCGAAGAGACCCAGTACTTC,CASSLGASEETQYF
TRBJ2-1,TRBD1,14,TRBV4-1,-,TGCGCCAGCGGCCGGGACAGCAACTACAATGAGCAGTTCTTC,CASGRDSNYNEQFF
TRBJ1-2,-,15,TRBV11-3,-,TGTGCCAGCAGCTTGGGTGGTTCGGGGGACTATGGCTACACCTTC,CASSLGGSGDYGYTF
TRBJ2-3,TRBD2,17,TRBV11-2,few,TGTGCCAGCAGCTTAGGTGGGACTAGCGGGAGTGGAGATACGCAGTATTTT,CASSLGGTSGSGDTQYF
TRBJ1-3,-,12,TRBV18,-,TGTGCCAGCTCACCACCGACTAACACCATATATTTT,CASSPPTNTIYF
TRBJ1-3,TRBD1,16,TRBV7-2,-,TGTGCCAGCAGCCCCCGAGGGACAGGGGCTGGAAACACCATATATTTT,CASSPRGTGAGNTIYF
TRBJ2-7,TRBD1,15,TRBV4-1,-,TGCGCCAGCAGCCCATCCGGGACAGGGGCCTACGAGCAGTACTTC,CASSPSGTGAYEQYF
TRBJ2-1,TRBD2,18,TRBV19,once,TGTGCCAGTAGAAACCTAGCGGGGGGGGCATTTGGCTACAATGAGCAGTTCTTC,CASRNLAGGAFGYNEQFF
TRBJ2-5,TRBD1,13,TRBV19,-,TGTGCCAGTAGTGGACAGGGGGGAGAGACCCAGTACTTC,CASSGQGGETQYF
TRBJ1-2,TRBD1,12,TRBV9,-,TGTGCCAGCAGCGTACAGGGGGATGGCTACACCTTC,CASSVQGDGYTF
TRBJ2-2,-,14,TRBV6-4,-,TGTGCCAGCAGTGAAGGCGGAAACACCGGGGAGCTGTTTTTT,CASSEGGNTGELFF
TRBJ1-6,TRBD1,16,TRBV19,few,TGTGCCAGTAGTTTCAGTAGGAGGGGGCGCGGTTCACCCCTCCACTTT,CASSFSRRGRGSPLHF
TRBJ2-2,-,16,TRBV21-1,-,TGTGCCAGCAGCAAACGGGACAGGGAACCTACCGGGGAGCTGTTTTTT,CASSKRDREPTGELFF
TRBJ1-5,TRBD1,13,TRBV30,once,TGTGCCTGGTCGGGACAGGGTAAGCAGCCCCAGCATTTT,CAWSGQGKQPQHF
TRBJ1-1,-,15,TRBV15,-,TGTGCCACCAGCAGAGATAGGAGGTTCGACACTGAAGCTTTCTTT,CATSRDRRFDTEAFF
TRBJ2-2,-,17,TRBV27,-,TGTGCCAGCAGTCGGAATTCGATAAGGGGATCGGACGGGGAGCTGTTTTTT,CASSRNSIRGSDGELFF
TRBJ2-2,-,14,TRBV3-1/TRBV3-2,-,TGTGCCAGCAGCCAAGTCTATCTAGACGGGGAGCTGTTTTTT,CASSQVYLDGELFF
TRBJ2-7,TRBD2,13,TRBV6-5,-,TGTGCCAGCAGTTTGGGGGGGGGTCATAAGCAGTACTTC,CASSLGGGHKQYF
TRBJ2-7,TRBD2,17,TRBV5-4,-,TGTGCCAGCAGCTTGGGGGGACTAGGATTCGGGGTCTACGAGCAGTACTTC,CASSLGGLGFGVYEQYF
TRBJ2-3,-,15,TRBV27,-,TGTGCCAGCAGTCTAGGGGCGGTTCCCCCAGATACGCAGTATTTT,CASSLGAVPPDTQYF
TRBJ1-6,-,15,TRBV2,-,TGTGCCAGCACCTCGGCGGCGGGGGGAGGTTCACCCCTCCACTTT,CASTSAAGGGSPLHF
TRBJ2-3,-,12,TRBV2,-,TGTGCCGGCTCAACATTCACAGATACGCAGTATTTT,CAGSTFTDTQYF
TRBJ2-3,TRBD2,15,TRBV3-1/TRBV3-2,-,TGTGCCAGCAGGCCCGGGACTAGCGGTGGAGATACGCAGTATTTT,CASRPGTSGGDTQYF
TRBJ1-5,-,16,TRBV5-4,-,TGTGCCAGCAGCCAAGGTGGGAGTCCGGGCAATCAGCCCCAGCATTTT,CASSQGGSPGNQPQHF
TRBJ1-4,-,14,TRBV18,once,TGTGCCAGCTCACCACGAGCAACTAATGAAAAACTGTTTTTT,CASSPRATNEKLFF
TRBJ1-3,TRBD1,14,TRBV11-2,-,TGTGCCAGCCGACTGACAGGGGCTGGAAACACCATATATTTT,CASRLTGAGNTIYF
TRBJ2-7,TRBD1,14,TRBV28,-,TGTGCCAGCAGTTTGACAGGGGGGATTAACGAGCAGTACTTC,CASSLTGGINEQYF
TRBJ2-7,-,14,TRBV7-3,-,TGTGCCAGCAGCTTTTCAGGGGCCTCCTACGAGCAGTACTTC,CASSFSGASYEQYF
TRBJ2-7,TRBD2,12,TRBV10-3,-,TGTGCCATCGGGACTAGCGGTTACGAGCAGTACTTC,CAIGTSGYEQYF
TRBJ2-3,-,14,TRBV21-1,-,TGTGCCAGCAACGACAGGGAGGCTGCAGATACGCAGTATTTT,CASNDREAADTQYF
TRBJ1-5,TRBD1,17,TRBV3-1/TRBV3-2,-,TGTGCCAGCAGCCAAGAACCGACAGGGCGGGCGGGTCAGCCCCAGCATTTT,CASSQEPTGRAGQPQHF
TRBJ1-2,-,15,TRBV14,-,TGTGCCAGCAGTCGCGGGACGGGCGGCGTGTATGGCTACACCTTC,CASSRGTGGVYGYTF
TRBJ2-3,-,14,TRBV7-9,few,TGTGCCAGCAGCCTGCAGGGCTCCACAGATACGCAGTATTTT,CASSLQGSTDTQYF
TRBJ2-1,TRBD2,17,TRBV11-2,-,TGTGCCAGCAGTCGGACTAGCGGGAGGTCCTCCTACAATGAGCAGTTCTTC,CASSRTSGRSSYNEQFF
TRBJ1-5,-,14,TRBV19,-,TGTGCCAGTAGTATTCAGGGGACGGGACAGCCCCAGCATTTT,CASSIQGTGQPQHF
TRBJ1-5,-,18,TRBV2,-,TGTGCCAGCAGTGAAGCGGGGTCGGGGGTAGGCCTCTATCAGCCCCAGCATTTT,CASSEAGSGVGLYQPQHF